This entry concerns a single TCR beta chain. Its specificity is unknown. This entry is derived from a study of T cell responses to AZD1222 COVID-19 vaccine. Findings of the study overall: Donors in the cohort were predominantly white British and more often female, and clonal diversity was possibly underestimated. At study baseline, merely about 6 AZD1222 recipients were seropositive. Regions left unmutated in variants are reportedly the target of nearly half of spike-specific TCRs.

The length of the CDR3 is 15 residues. The V and J ends lost 5 bases and 3 bases respectively, with 15 bases between them. The germline CDR1 and CDR2 sequences are SGDLS and YYNGEE. TCRdb keeps only in-frame clones here, not all; method: immunoSEQ multiplex PCR. In the table there are almost 80,000 clones, about 85% of which are singletons. This chain uses TRBV9 with TRBJ1-3, with a weak D call TRBD1 (6 bases). Sequences were derived from peripheral blood, sampled on day 0 of AZD1222 vaccination. The TCR sequence derives from an adult in good health. In nucleotides, the CDR3 is TGTGCCAGCAGTCCCGGGGGCGGCGTTGGAAACACCATATATTTT. Its protein is CASSPGGGVGNTIYF.